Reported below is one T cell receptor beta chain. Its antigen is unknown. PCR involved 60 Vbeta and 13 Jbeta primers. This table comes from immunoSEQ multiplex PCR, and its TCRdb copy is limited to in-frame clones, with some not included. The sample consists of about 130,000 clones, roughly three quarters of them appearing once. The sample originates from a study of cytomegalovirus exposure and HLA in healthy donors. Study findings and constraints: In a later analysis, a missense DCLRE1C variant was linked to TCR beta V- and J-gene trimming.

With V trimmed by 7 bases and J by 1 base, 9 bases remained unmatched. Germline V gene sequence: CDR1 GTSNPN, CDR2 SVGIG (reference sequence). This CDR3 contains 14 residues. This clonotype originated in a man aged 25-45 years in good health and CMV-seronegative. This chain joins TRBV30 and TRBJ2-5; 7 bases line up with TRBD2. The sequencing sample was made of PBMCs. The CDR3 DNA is TGTGCCTTGAACCCCGGGACTACCCAAGAGACCCAGTACTTC. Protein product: CALNPGTTQETQYF. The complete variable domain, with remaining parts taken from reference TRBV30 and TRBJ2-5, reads SQTIHQWPATLVQPVGSPLSLECTVEGTSNPNLYWYRQAAGRGLQLLFYSVGIGQISSEVPQNLSASRPQDRQFILSSKKLLLSDSGFYLCALNPGTTQETQYFGPGTRLLVL.